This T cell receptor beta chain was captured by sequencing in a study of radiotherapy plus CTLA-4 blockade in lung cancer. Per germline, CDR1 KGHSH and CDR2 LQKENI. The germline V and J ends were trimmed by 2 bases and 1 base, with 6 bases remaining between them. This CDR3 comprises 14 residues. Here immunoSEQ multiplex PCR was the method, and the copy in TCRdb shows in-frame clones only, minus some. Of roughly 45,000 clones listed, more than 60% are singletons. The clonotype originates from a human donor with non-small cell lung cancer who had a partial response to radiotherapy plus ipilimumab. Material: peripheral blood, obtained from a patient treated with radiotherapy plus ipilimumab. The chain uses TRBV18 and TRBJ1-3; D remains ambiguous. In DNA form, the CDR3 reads TGTGCCAGCTCACCAGAGGGTTCTGGAAACACCATATATTTT. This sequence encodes CASSPEGSGNTIYF.